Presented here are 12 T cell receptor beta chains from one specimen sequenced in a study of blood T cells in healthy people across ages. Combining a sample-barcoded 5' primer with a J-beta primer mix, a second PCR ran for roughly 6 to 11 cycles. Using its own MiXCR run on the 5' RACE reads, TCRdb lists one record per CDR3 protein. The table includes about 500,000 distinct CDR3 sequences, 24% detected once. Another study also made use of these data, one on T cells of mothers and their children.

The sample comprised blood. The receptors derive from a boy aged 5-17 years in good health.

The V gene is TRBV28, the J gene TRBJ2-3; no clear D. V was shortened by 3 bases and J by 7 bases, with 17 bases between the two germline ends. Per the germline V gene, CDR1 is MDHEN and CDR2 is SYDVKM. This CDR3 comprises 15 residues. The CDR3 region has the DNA TGTGCCAGCAGTTTTTTTAAATCCTACCTAAATACGCAGTATTTT. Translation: CASSFFKSYLNTQYF.

DNA for the CDR3: TGTGCCAGCAGCAAACAGGGGGCGGTCACCGAGCAGTACTTC. Its translation is CASSKQGAVTEQYF. This chain links TRBV7-9 with TRBJ2-7, with 9 bases aligning to TRBD1. The CDR3 covers 14 residues. Germline CDR1 and CDR2: SEHNR and FQNEAQ (reference sequence). V lost 5 bases to trimming and J lost 6 bases; unmatched junction nucleotides: 8.

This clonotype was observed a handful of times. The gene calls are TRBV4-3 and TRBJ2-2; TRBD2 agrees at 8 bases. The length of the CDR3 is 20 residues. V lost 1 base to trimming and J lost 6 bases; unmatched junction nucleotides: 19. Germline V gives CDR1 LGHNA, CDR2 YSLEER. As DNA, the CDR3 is TGCGCCAGCAGCCAAGTCCCCCCGGGCACGCGGATGACTAGCGCCGGGGAGCTGTTTTTT. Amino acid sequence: CASSQVPPGTRMTSAGELFF.

DNA for the CDR3: TGTGCCAGCAGTGAGGGTGACTACACCTTC. This sequence encodes CASSEGDYTF. The rearrangement uses TRBV25-1 and TRBJ1-2; D ambiguous. CDR1 MGHDK and CDR2 SYGVNS come from the germline V gene. V was cut by 3 bases and J by 10 bases, with 6 bases left in between. The CDR3 loop spans 10 amino acids.

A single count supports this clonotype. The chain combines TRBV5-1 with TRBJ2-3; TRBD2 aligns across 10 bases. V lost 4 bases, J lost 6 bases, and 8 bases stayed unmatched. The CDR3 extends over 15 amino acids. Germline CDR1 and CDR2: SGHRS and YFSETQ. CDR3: CASSLSGGNGDTQYF. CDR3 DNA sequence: TGCGCCAGCAGCCTTAGCGGGGGGAACGGGGATACGCAGTATTTT.

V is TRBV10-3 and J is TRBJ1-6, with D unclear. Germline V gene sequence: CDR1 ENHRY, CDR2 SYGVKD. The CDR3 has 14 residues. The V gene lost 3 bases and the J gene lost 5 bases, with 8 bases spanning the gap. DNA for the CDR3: TGTGCCATCAGTGAAAGAGGGAATAATTCACCCCTCCACTTT. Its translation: CAISERGNNSPLHF.

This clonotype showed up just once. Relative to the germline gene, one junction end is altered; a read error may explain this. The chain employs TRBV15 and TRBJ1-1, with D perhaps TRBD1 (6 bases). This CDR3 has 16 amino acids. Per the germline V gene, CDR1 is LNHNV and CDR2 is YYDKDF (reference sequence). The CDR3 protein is CAISRDVGTTNTEAFF. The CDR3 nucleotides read TGTGCCATCAGCAGAGATGTTGGGACAACGAACACTGAAGCTTTCTTT.

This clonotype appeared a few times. The CDR3 nucleotides read TGTGCCACCAGCAGGGCGGGACAGGACAATGAGCAGTTCTTC. Its protein is CATSRAGQDNEQFF. This sequence joins TRBV15 and TRBJ2-5, with 8 positions matching TRBD1. The DNA end is more similar to TRBJ2-1, so the J call may be wrong. The CDR3 is made up of 14 amino acids. Germline CDR1 reads LNHNV; CDR2 reads YYDKDF (reference sequence).

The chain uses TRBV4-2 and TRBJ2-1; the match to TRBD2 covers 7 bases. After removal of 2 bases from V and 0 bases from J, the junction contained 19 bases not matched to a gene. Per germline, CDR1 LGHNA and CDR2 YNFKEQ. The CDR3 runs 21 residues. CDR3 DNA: TGTGCCAGCAGCCAACATGAGAAGGGACTAAACGCGGCCAACTCCTACAATGAGCAGTTCTTC. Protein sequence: CASSQHEKGLNAANSYNEQFF.

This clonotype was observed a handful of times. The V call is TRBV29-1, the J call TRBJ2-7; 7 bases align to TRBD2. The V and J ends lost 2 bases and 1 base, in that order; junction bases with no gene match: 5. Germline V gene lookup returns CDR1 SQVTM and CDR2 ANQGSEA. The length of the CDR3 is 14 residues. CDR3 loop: CSVEWGGPSYEQYF. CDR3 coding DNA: TGCAGCGTTGAATGGGGAGGGCCTTCCTACGAGCAGTACTTC.

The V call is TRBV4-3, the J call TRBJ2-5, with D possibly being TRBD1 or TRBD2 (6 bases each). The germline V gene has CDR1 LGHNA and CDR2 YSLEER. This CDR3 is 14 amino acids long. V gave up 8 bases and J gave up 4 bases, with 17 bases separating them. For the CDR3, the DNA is TGCGCCAGCGGGGACTCCAGGGGTCCAGAGACCCAGTACTTC. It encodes CASGDSRGPETQYF.

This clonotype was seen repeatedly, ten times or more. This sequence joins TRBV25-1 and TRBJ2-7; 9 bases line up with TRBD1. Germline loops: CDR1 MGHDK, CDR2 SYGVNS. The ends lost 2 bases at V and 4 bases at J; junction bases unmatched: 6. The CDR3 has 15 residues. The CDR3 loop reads CASSEPGTGRYEQYF. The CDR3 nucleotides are TGTGCCAGCAGTGAACCCGGGACAGGGAGGTACGAGCAGTACTTC.